The sequence of this T cell receptor (beta chain) was determined in a study of CD8 T cells in Susac syndrome (dated by TCRdb to between 2018 and 2021). Context from the whole study: Repertoire sequencing was used to test whether CD8+ T cell activation and differentiation in Susac syndrome was antigen driven. Findings and caveats that apply to the study as a whole: The TCR sequencing and HLA analysis was acknowledged to have included a relatively small number of individuals.

This clonotype occurred once. The antigen it recognizes is unknown. No quality values exist for individual bases; no much larger clone is one base distant. One read amounts to weak evidence. Peripheral blood CD8+ and CD4+ T cells from healthy donors, Susac syndrome patients and multiple sclerosis patients were profiled by high-throughput TCR beta sequencing. Treatment-naive patients with stable or active relapsing-remitting disease fulfilling revised McDonald criteria were used as multiple sclerosis controls. Bulk CD8+ and CD4+ T cells were purified by magnetic negative isolation, while CD8+ TEMRA cells were enriched using FACS. Blood was drawn into EDTA tubes, processed within 24 hours, and PBMCs were isolated by density gradient centrifugation. PBMCs intended for TCR sequencing were cryopreserved in liquid nitrogen and were subsequently thawed in a 37 degrees C water bath. The sorted or isolated CD4+, CD8+ and CD8+ TEMRA cells reached a purity of at least 90%.

The CDR3 runs 16 amino acids, cysteine and phenylalanine included. The sequence is cut down to CDR3 DNA, 48 bases in frame from base 1. V loses 0 bases at its end and J loses 6 bases; junction bases beyond the gene matches: 5. The germline V gene (reference sequence) gives CDR1 as MNHEY and CDR2 as SMNVEV. RNA was extracted using the RNeasy kit, and about 0.45 to 1 ug of the RNA was reverse transcribed with random hexamers. The immunoSEQ multiplex PCR assay, covering 54 Vbeta and 13 Jbeta segments, was used to amplify TCR beta CDR3 regions. PCR amplification bias was corrected using a synthetic template baseline for primer optimization and computational correction. In the original analysis: Only productive sequences were kept, with reads annotated to V, D and J genes according to IMGT and analyzed in immunoSEQ Analyzer. Clonality was calculated as one minus the Shannon entropy normalized by log2 of the number of productive unique sequences. Public and private clones were assessed among the 100 most prevalent clones of each patient and control. A clone was defined as Susac-specific if it was absent from the healthy and MS cohorts, from around 960 published viral clones and from other ImmuneACCESS disease sequences. TCRdb itself trimmed the public reads at Q25 with fastp, ran MiXCR and retained productive beta chains. CDR3 protein duplicates are merged, each entry listing the most common genes and DNA. V and J calls and clone size were set by TCRdb, not the authors. For this sample there are hundreds of thousands of distinct CDR3 sequences; 95% appear just once. The ten largest account for approximately 0.082% of the sample.

The TCR sequence derives from a human donor with multiple sclerosis. The chain is encoded by TRBV27 joined to TRBJ2-3; 11 central nucleotides agree with TRBD2. Sequencing used CD4+ T cells from PBMCs. In nucleotide form, the sequence is TGTGCCAGCAGTTTATCACTAGCGGGGGTCACGGATACGCAGTATTTT. This translates into CASSLSLAGVTDTQYF.